The following is a T cell receptor beta chain sequence with its context. The assay was immunoSEQ multiplex PCR, and TCRdb's table has in-frame clones only and misses some. The top ten clones hold less than 7.5% of a sample with a few hundred thousand clones, 75% to 85% of them seen once. The record originates from a study of blood T cell repertoires in COVID-19. This receptor was identified in a woman between 50 and 59 years old with acute or convalescent COVID-19. The specimen sequenced was peripheral blood.

This chain's CDR3 is CASSLYPSEEYEQYF. For the CDR3, the DNA is TGTGCCAGCAGCTTATATCCTAGCGAGGAATACGAGCAGTACTTC. The chain carries TRBV7-2 and TRBJ2-7, with a weak D call TRBD2 (6 bases). Germline V CDR1 and CDR2: SGHTA, FQGNSA. The length of the CDR3 is 15 residues. V was trimmed by 2 bases and J by 4 bases, leaving 15 bases between them.